The 25 T cell receptor beta chains below were found in one sample sequenced in a study of blood T cell repertoires in COVID-19. Assay used: immunoSEQ multiplex PCR; TCRdb lists only in-frame clones, some missing. The sample lists about 140,000 clones; 86% were seen once. The sample comprised peripheral blood. These receptors were taken from a woman aged 60-75 years with acute or convalescent COVID-19.

About this clone itself: The identical CDR3 is also encoded by other nucleotide sequences in the sample. This chain connects TRBV15 to TRBJ1-1; 8 bases fit TRBD1. Germline V gene data show CDR1 as LNHNV and CDR2 as YYDKDF (reference sequence). The CDR3 covers 14 residues. Trimming at V came to 3 bases and at J to 1 base, leaving 1 base not matched to a gene. CDR3 nucleotides: TGTGCCACCAGCAGGGACAGGGAGAACACTGAAGCTTTCTTT. It specifies CATSRDRENTEAFF.

The rearrangement joins TRBV9 to TRBJ2-3; D not certain. Between the trimmed V and J ends, which lost 0 bases and 4 bases, there was a span of 6 bases. This CDR3 is 13 amino acids long. CDR1 is SGDLS, CDR2 YYNGEE, per germline. CDR3 DNA: TGTGCCAGCAGCGTAGTTTCGGCAGATACGCAGTATTTT. Translating gives CASSVVSADTQYF. Full variable domain (remainder filled in from reference TRBV9 and TRBJ2-3): DSGVTQTPKHLITATGQRVTLRCSPRSGDLSVYWYQQSLDQGLQFLIQYYNGEERAKGNILERFSAQQFPDLHSELNLSSLELGDSALYFCASSVVSADTQYFGPGTRLTVL.

The rearrangement joins TRBV30 to TRBJ2-5; 10 bases match TRBD1. The junction had 6 bases not matched to a gene; V was cut back by 6 bases and J by 2 bases. The CDR3 totals 14 residues. CDR1 is GTSNPN and CDR2 is SVGIG in the germline V gene (reference sequence). CDR3 nucleotides: TGTGCCTGCCAACAGGACAGGGGGCAAGAGACCCAGTACTTC. This sequence encodes CACQQDRGQETQYF.

V is TRBV12-1 and J is TRBJ2-7; the DNA was not used to check the table's D call, TRBD2. TRBV12-1 has pseudogene status. CDR3 length: 15 residues. This CDR3 reads CASSFTESGDYEQYF. The CDR3 DNA follows: TGTGCCAGCAGCTTTACTGAGTCTGGAGACTACGAGCAGTACTTC.

The rearrangement links TRBV6-1 to TRBJ2-3; TRBD1 matches at 10 bases. The length of the CDR3 is 15 residues. V dropped 3 bases and J dropped 3; count of bases not matched to a gene: 3. Germline CDR1 and CDR2: MNHNS and SASEGT. CDR3 sequence: CASSEWDRGTDTQYF. DNA for the CDR3: TGTGCCAGCAGTGAGTGGGACAGGGGTACAGATACGCAGTATTTT.

This chain links TRBV24-1 with TRBJ2-2; 9 positions agree with TRBD2. Germline CDR1 reads KGHDR; CDR2 reads SFDVKD. This CDR3 is built from 18 residues. With 7 bases clipped from V and 0 bases from J, the junction kept 11 bases outside the gene matches. Written as DNA, the CDR3 is TGTGCCACCAGCCGGGGACTAGCCCCCGAACCGAACACCGGGGAGCTGTTTTTT. Amino acids: CATSRGLAPEPNTGELFF.

CDR3 sequence reads: CASSLEQRGYTF. The CDR3 DNA follows: TGTGCCAGCAGCTTGGAGCAGAGGGGCTACACCTTC. The chain combines TRBV3-1 (or the pseudogene TRBV3-2) with TRBJ1-2; no reliable D call. This CDR3 has 12 amino acids. Trimming stripped 5 bases from V and 8 bases from J, with 12 bases between. Looked up from germline, CDR1 is LGHDT and CDR2 is YNNKEL (reference sequence).

The chain uses TRBV12-3 or TRBV12-4 and TRBJ2-7; D unresolved. The CDR3 is made up of 11 amino acids. V was clipped by 4 bases and J by 1 base, with 2 bases between them. DNA of the CDR3: TGTGCCAGCAGTTCGTCCTACGAGCAGTACTTC. Encoded protein: CASSSSYEQYF.

This clone was seen only once. J is TRBJ1-5 and V is TRBV30; D uncertain. Deletions cut 1 base from V and 6 bases from J, with 13 bases between. Germline V lookup: CDR1 GTSNPN, CDR2 SVGIG (reference sequence). The CDR3 covers 14 residues. The CDR3 DNA follows: TGTGCCTGGAGTGAAGGAGCCCCTTTTCAGCCCCAGCATTTT. Protein product: CAWSEGAPFQPQHF.

To note about this clone: An end of the junction differs from the germline gene, which may be a read error. The chain couples TRBV11-3 to TRBJ1-6; 11 positions match TRBD1. The CDR3 is 11 amino acids. Germline lookup yields CDR1 SGHNT and CDR2 YENEEA. CDR3 sequence (DNA): TGTGCCAGCAGCTTGGGACAGGGGGTACAGTTT. This gives the protein CASSLGQGVQF.

The V gene is TRBV27, the J gene TRBJ2-7; no clear D gene. V gave up 0 bases and J gave up 4 bases, with 7 bases separating them. The germline V gene encodes CDR1 MNHEY and CDR2 SMNVEV (reference sequence). This CDR3 region has 13 residues. CDR3 DNA: TGTGCCAGCAGTTTATCGAAGAGATACGAGCAGTACTTC. This codes for CASSLSKRYEQYF.

This chain joins TRBV6-2 or TRBV6-3 and TRBJ2-7; D is ambiguous. V was trimmed by 2 bases and J by 2 bases, leaving 13 bases between them. The CDR3 is 15 residues long. Germline-derived CDR1 and CDR2 are MNHEY and SVGEGT. The CDR3 DNA is TGTGCCAGCAGTTACGTCGGTGAAATAACCTACGAGCAGTACTTC. Its translation: CASSYVGEITYEQYF.

The chain employs TRBV6-4 and TRBJ1-1, with TRBD1 matching 7 bases. J was trimmed by 1 base and V by 6 bases; bases with no gene match: 8. Looked up from germline, CDR1 is MRHNA and CDR2 is SNTAGT. This CDR3 has 15 residues. CDR3 protein: CASSRDRFSNTEAFF. CDR3 DNA sequence: TGTGCCAGCAGCCGGGACAGATTTTCGAACACTGAAGCTTTCTTT.

The rearrangement links TRBV19 to TRBJ1-2; the D is unclear. V lost 5 bases and J 0 bases, leaving 4 bases between the germline ends. Germline lookup yields CDR1 LNHDA and CDR2 SQIVND (reference sequence). CDR3 size: 12 residues. The CDR3 loop reads CASSQSNYGYTF. DNA for the CDR3: TGTGCCAGTAGTCAGTCTAACTATGGCTACACCTTC.

V usage is TRBV10-3 and J usage is TRBJ2-3, with TRBD1 identical over 8 bases. The CDR3 is made up of 15 amino acids. CDR1 is ENHRY, CDR2 SYGVKD, per germline. V shed 11 bases, J shed 2 bases, and the junction held 12 bases outside the gene matches. The DNA for the CDR3 is TGTGCCGCCCGGTTCGGGACAGGAAACACAGATACGCAGTATTTT. This encodes CAARFGTGNTDTQYF.

As to this clone: At one of its ends the junction is not consistent with the germline gene, which may arise from a read error. The V and J genes are TRBV7-7 and TRBJ2-2; 9 bases fit TRBD2. The germline CDR1 and CDR2 sequences are SSHAT and FNYEAQ (reference sequence). The CDR3 has 14 residues. The CDR3 nucleotides read TGTGCTAGCAGGCTAGCGGGGAGCACCGGGGAGCTGTTTTTT. Translation gives CASRLAGSTGELFF.

V gene TRBV3-1 (or the pseudogene TRBV3-2) combines with J gene TRBJ2-7; unclear D gene. The germline CDR1 and CDR2 sequences are LGHDT and YNNKEL (reference sequence). The CDR3 is 14 residues long. V lost 0 bases, J lost 6 bases, and 12 bases lay in between. The CDR3 is CASSQDGLPSEQYF. The DNA for the CDR3 is TGTGCCAGCAGCCAAGATGGGCTTCCCAGCGAGCAGTACTTC.

V gene TRBV19 combines with J gene TRBJ2-5; the D gene is possibly TRBD1 (6 bases). V lost 8 bases and J lost 2, with 21 bases in between. Per the germline V gene, CDR1 is LNHDA and CDR2 is SQIVND (reference sequence). This CDR3 comprises 16 residues. The CDR3 here is CASGDTGPKIQETQYF. The DNA for the CDR3 is TGTGCCAGTGGGGACACAGGACCGAAGATTCAAGAGACCCAGTACTTC.

V and J are TRBV2 and TRBJ2-7, with TRBD2 as a possible D gene (7 bases). The V and J ends lost 3 bases and 2 bases respectively, with 20 bases between them. CDR1 is SNHLY, CDR2 FYNNEI, per germline. The CDR3 contains 17 residues. CDR3 bases: TGTGCCAGCAGTGACCTAAGTTGGGGGGGCCTCCCCTACGAGCAGTACTTC. Translating gives CASSDLSWGGLPYEQYF. The full variable domain, completed using reference TRBV2 and TRBJ2-7, is EPEVTQTPSHQVTQMGQEVILRCVPISNHLYFYWYRQILGQKVEFLVSFYNNEISEKSEIFDDQFSVERPDGSNFTLKIRSTKLEDSAMYFCASSDLSWGGLPYEQYFGPGTRLTVT.

The V gene is TRBV19, the J gene TRBJ2-7; maybe TRBD2 (5 bases). The V gene lost 8 bases and the J gene lost 2 bases, with 13 bases spanning the gap. Germline CDR1 reads LNHDA; CDR2 reads SQIVND (reference sequence). The CDR3 sequence is 13 residues long. The CDR3 loop reads CASRNPGTYEQYF. In DNA, the CDR3 is TGTGCCAGTCGAAACCCCGGGACCTACGAGCAGTACTTC.

Note on this clone: The germline gene is not matched at one end of the junction; a read error may be the cause. The chain links TRBV5-1 to TRBJ2-5; the match to TRBD1 covers 9 bases. The CDR3 runs to 14 residues. Germline V gene lookup returns CDR1 SGHRS and CDR2 YFSETQ. CDR3: CASSLDRGGETQYF. Written as DNA, the CDR3 is TGCGCCAGCAGTTTGGACAGGGGAGGAGAGACCCAGTACTTC.

The rearrangement links TRBV11-3 to TRBJ2-4, with 10 bases that match TRBD2. The CDR3 runs 18 residues. With 1 base clipped from V and 1 base from J, the junction kept 7 bases outside the gene matches. Germline V gene lookup returns CDR1 SGHNT and CDR2 YENEEA. CDR3 protein: CASSLVLAGVRAKNIQYF. CDR3 nucleotide sequence: TGTGCCAGCAGCTTAGTCCTAGCGGGGGTGAGGGCCAAAAACATTCAGTACTTC.

The chain combines TRBV19 with TRBJ2-2, with D possibly TRBD1 on 5 matching bases. The germline V and J ends were trimmed by 4 bases and 4 bases, with 10 bases remaining between them. Germline V gene data show CDR1 as LNHDA and CDR2 as SQIVND (reference sequence). The CDR3 loop spans 14 amino acids. For the CDR3, the DNA is TGTGCCAGTAGTAGTGACAGTTCCACCGGGGAGCTGTTTTTT. Translated, it gives CASSSDSSTGELFF.

CDR3 nucleotides: TGCGCCAGCAGCTTGCACGGACAGGGACTGGACAATGAGCAGTTCTTC. The encoded protein is CASSLHGQGLDNEQFF. The rearrangement joins TRBV5-1 to TRBJ2-1; 8 bases match TRBD1. The CDR3 is 16 residues long. Per germline, CDR1 SGHRS and CDR2 YFSETQ. The trim removed 1 base at V and 5 bases at J, leaving 8 bases unmatched.

This chain links TRBV11-2 with TRBJ1-2; D unclear. The CDR3 length is 13 residues. The V gene's germline CDR1 is SGHAT and CDR2 FQNNGV. V dropped 1 base and J dropped 8 bases, with 11 bases sitting between them. The CDR3 sequence is CASSLGESVGYTF. DNA of the CDR3: TGTGCCAGCAGCTTAGGGGAGTCCGTGGGCTACACCTTC.